This entry features one T cell receptor beta chain sequence. Its antigen is as yet unknown. The germline gene is not matched at one end of the junction; a read error may be the cause. These data belong to a study of T-cell reconstitution after alpha-beta-depleted transplantation in children. Findings and limits, study-wide: T-cell numbers and diversity, one year after transplant, stemmed largely from T cells that were newly produced. For some patients, TCRbeta diversity was high at day 60 because of recipient T cells and thymic progenitors that survived. Alpha-beta T cells present about two months after transplant were reported to originate from several hundred expanded graft clones.

Using unique molecular identifiers, the investigators prepared the TCRbeta library. TCRdb itself ran the PCR reads through MiXCR, one entry per CDR3 protein. This table has over 200,000 distinct CDR3 sequences, 11% appearing once. Sequences were derived from PBMCs, sampled before TCRalphabeta/CD19-depleted stem cell transplant. This receptor was obtained from a child under two years old with acute myeloid leukemia, due to receive a stem cell transplant.

CDR3 loop: CASSFGRGSYNEQFF. CDR3 in DNA: TGTGCCAGCAGTTTCGGCAGGGGTTCCTACAACGAGCAGTTCTTC. V and J are TRBV12-3 or TRBV12-4 and TRBJ2-1, with D possibly being TRBD1 (6 bases). The CDR3 extends over 15 amino acids.